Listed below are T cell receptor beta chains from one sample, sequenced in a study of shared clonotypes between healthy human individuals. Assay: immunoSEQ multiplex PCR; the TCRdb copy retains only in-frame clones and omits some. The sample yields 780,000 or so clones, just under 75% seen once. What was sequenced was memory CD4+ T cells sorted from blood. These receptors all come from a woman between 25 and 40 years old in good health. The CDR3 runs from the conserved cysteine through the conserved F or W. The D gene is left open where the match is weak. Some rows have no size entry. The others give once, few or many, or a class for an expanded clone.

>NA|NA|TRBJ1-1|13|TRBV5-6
CASSGDINTEAFF
TGTGCCAGCAGCGGGGACATTAACACTGAAGCTTTCTTT
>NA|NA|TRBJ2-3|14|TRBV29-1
CSVDLGGSTDTQYF
TGCAGCGTTGATCTAGGAGGATCGACAGATACGCAGTATTTT
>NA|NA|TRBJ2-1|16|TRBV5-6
CASSLEPGVAYNEQFF
TGTGCCAGCAGCTTGGAGCCGGGAGTAGCCTACAATGAGCAGTTCTTC
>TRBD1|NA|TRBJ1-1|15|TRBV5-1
CASSFTGQGVTEAFF
TGCGCCAGCAGCTTCACGGGACAGGGAGTAACTGAAGCTTTCTTT
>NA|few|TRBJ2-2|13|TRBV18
CASSPNLDGELFF
TGTGCCAGCTCTCCAAATCTCGACGGGGAGCTGTTTTTT
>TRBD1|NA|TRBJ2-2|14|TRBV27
CATRQGANTGELFF
TGTGCCACCAGACAGGGCGCAAACACCGGGGAGCTGTTTTTT
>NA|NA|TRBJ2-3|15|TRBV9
CASSVATSFTDTQYF
TGTGCCAGCAGCGTAGCTACTAGTTTTACAGATACGCAGTATTTT
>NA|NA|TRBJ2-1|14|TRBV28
CASSFSGRYNEQFF
TGTGCCAGCAGTTTTAGCGGTAGGTACAATGAGCAGTTCTTC
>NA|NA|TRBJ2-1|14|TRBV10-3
CAISGQGIDNEQFF
TGTGCCATCAGTGGGCAGGGCATCGACAATGAGCAGTTCTTC
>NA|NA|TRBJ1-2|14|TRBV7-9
CASSLDDRSYGYTF
TGTGCCAGCAGCTTAGATGACAGGTCATATGGCTACACCTTC
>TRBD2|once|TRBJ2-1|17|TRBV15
CATSRGTSGGRVNEQFF
TGTGCCACCAGCCGTGGGACTAGCGGGGGGAGGGTCAATGAGCAGTTCTTC
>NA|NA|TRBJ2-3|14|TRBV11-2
CASSLDSQTTTQYF
TGTGCCAGCAGCTTAGATTCCCAAACAACTACGCAGTATTTT
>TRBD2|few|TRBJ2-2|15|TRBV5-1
CASSRGSGSTGELFF
TGCGCCAGCTCACGGGGTAGCGGGAGCACCGGGGAGCTGTTTTTT
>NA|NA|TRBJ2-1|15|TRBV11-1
CASSFRGGEYNEQFF
TGTGCCAGCAGCTTTCGTGGGGGCGAGTACAATGAGCAGTTCTTC
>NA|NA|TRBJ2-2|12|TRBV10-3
CAIRHHTGELFF
TGTGCAATCCGGCACCACACCGGGGAGCTGTTTTTT